These T cell receptor beta chains were read from a single sample in a study of blood T cell repertoires in COVID-19. Assay used: immunoSEQ multiplex PCR; TCRdb lists only in-frame clones, some missing. The data hold around 31,000 clones, with 75% to 90% observed a single time. Source material: peripheral blood. The receptors stem from a man aged 55 to 70 with acute or convalescent COVID-19. The CDR3 runs from the conserved cysteine through the conserved F or W. Each record gives: clone size, D gene, CDR3 length, V gene, J gene, CDR3 protein, CDR3 DNA. D genes are given only for firm matches. Not every row has a clone size; where given, it reads once, few, many or a size class.

>NA|TRBD2|16|TRBV7-7|TRBJ2-7
CASSPRTSGLSYEQYF
TGTGCTAGCAGCCCCAGGACTAGCGGCCTCTCCTACGAGCAGTACTTC
>NA|TRBD1|15|TRBV18|TRBJ1-4
CASSPNRGSDEKLFF
TGTGCCAGCTCACCGAACAGGGGTTCAGATGAAAAACTGTTTTTT
>NA|TRBD1|16|TRBV5-1|TRBJ2-7
CASSFFGQGASYEQYF
TGCGCCAGCAGCTTCTTCGGACAGGGGGCTTCCTACGAGCAGTACTTC
>NA|TRBD2|17|TRBV5-1|TRBJ2-1
CASSLEGRTSEPNEQFF
TGCGCCAGCAGCTTGGAGGGCAGGACTAGCGAACCTAATGAGCAGTTCTTC
>NA|TRBD2|15|TRBV7-2|TRBJ2-7
CASSSQAGGYYEQYF
TGTGCCAGCAGCTCCCAAGCGGGAGGGTACTACGAGCAGTACTTC
>NA|NA|13|TRBV6-5|TRBJ1-2
CASSYEGRVGYTF
TGTGCCAGCAGTTACGAGGGTCGGGTTGGCTACACCTTC
>NA|NA|15|TRBV14|TRBJ2-1
CASSLGTLRTNEQFF
TGTGCCAGCAGCCTCGGGACTCTACGAACCAATGAGCAGTTCTTC
>NA|TRBD1|18|TRBV18|TRBJ1-3
CASSPPWTGTASGNTIYF
TGTGCCAGCTCACCACCTTGGACGGGGACAGCCTCTGGAAACACCATATATTTT
>NA|TRBD1|15|TRBV28|TRBJ1-2
CASSPPQGVGYGYTF
TGTGCCAGCAGTCCTCCACAGGGGGTCGGGTATGGCTACACCTTC
>NA|TRBD2|17|TRBV27|TRBJ2-5
CASSLGRTSGYQETQYF
TGTGCCAGCAGTTTAGGGAGAACTAGCGGTTACCAAGAGACCCAGTACTTC
>once|TRBD1|13|TRBV18|TRBJ1-1
CASSRTGETEAFF
TGTGCCAGCTCCAGGACAGGGGAGACTGAAGCTTTCTTT
>few|TRBD1|14|TRBV4-1|TRBJ1-1
CASSQPDRAAEAFF
TGCGCCAGCAGCCAACCCGACAGGGCAGCTGAAGCTTTCTTT
>NA|NA|18|TRBV4-2|TRBJ2-1
CASSPLGGGPDSYNEQFF
TGTGCCAGCAGCCCCTTGGGGGGGGGCCCGGACTCCTACAATGAGCAGTTCTTC
>NA|NA|14|TRBV3-1/TRBV3-2|TRBJ2-7
CASSRGDFSYEQYF
TGTGCCAGCAGCCGAGGGGACTTCTCCTACGAGCAGTACTTC
>NA|NA|17|TRBV5-4|TRBJ2-4
CASSLGGAGNYENIQYF
TGTGCCAGCAGCCTCGGGGGTGCGGGGAACTACGAAAACATTCAGTACTTC
>NA|NA|13|TRBV30|TRBJ1-1
CAWSVVGSNGAFF
TGTGCCTGGAGTGTTGTAGGGAGCAATGGGGCTTTCTTT
>NA|NA|13|TRBV19|TRBJ2-7
CASRGSYGGEQYF
TGTGCCAGTAGGGGATCCTACGGCGGGGAGCAGTACTTC
>NA|TRBD2|15|TRBV5-1|TRBJ2-5
CASCLAGGPEETQYF
TGCGCCAGCTGTCTAGCGGGGGGTCCGGAAGAGACCCAGTACTTC
>NA|NA|14|TRBV24-1|TRBJ2-3
CATSDPSSTDTQYF
TGTGCCACCAGTGATCCGTCTAGCACAGATACGCAGTATTTT
>once|TRBD1|16|TRBV5-4|TRBJ2-3
CASSLKQGWQGDTQYF
TGTGCCAGCAGTCTCAAACAGGGGTGGCAAGGAGATACGCAGTATTTT
>NA|NA|13|TRBV11-2|TRBJ2-7
CASSWGLSYEQYF
TGTGCCAGCAGCTGGGGACTCTCCTACGAGCAGTACTTC
>once|TRBD1|14|TRBV10-1|TRBJ1-1
CASSLGQGSTEAFF
TGCGCCAGCAGCCTTGGACAGGGTAGCACTGAAGCTTTCTTT
>NA|NA|15|TRBV19|TRBJ2-3
CASPGQARRGDTQYF
TGTGCCAGCCCCGGACAGGCACGACGGGGGGATACGCAGTATTTT
>NA|NA|16|TRBV2|TRBJ1-3
CASSEYPPSSGNTIYF
TGTGCCAGCAGTGAATACCCACCGAGCTCTGGAAACACCATATATTTT
>NA|NA|14|TRBV2|TRBJ1-1
CASSEFQVNTEAFF
TGTGCCAGCAGTGAATTTCAGGTAAACACTGAAGCTTTCTTT
>once|TRBD1|15|TRBV19|TRBJ1-4
CASSDSTGGGEKLFF
TGTGCCAGTAGTGATTCGACAGGGGGTGGTGAAAAACTGTTTTTT
>NA|NA|14|TRBV3-1/TRBV3-2|TRBJ2-3
CASSRAGRADTQYF
TGTGCCAGCAGTCGCGCAGGGCGCGCCGATACGCAGTATTTT
>NA|TRBD1|15|TRBV25-1|TRBJ2-7
CASSEFGTGSYEQYF
TGTGCCAGCAGTGAATTTGGGACAGGGTCCTACGAGCAGTACTTC
>NA|NA|17|TRBV18|TRBJ1-2
CASSPNGASWGNYGYTF
TGTGCCAGCTCACCAAATGGGGCCTCCTGGGGTAACTATGGCTACACCTTC
>NA|TRBD2|16|TRBV6-6|TRBJ2-7
CASKPTSGRTHYEQYF
TGTGCCAGCAAACCGACTAGCGGGAGGACACACTACGAGCAGTACTTC
>few|TRBD2|16|TRBV7-3|TRBJ2-3
CASSSSGTSVTDTQYF
TGTGCCAGCAGCTCCTCCGGGACTAGCGTCACAGATACGCAGTATTTT
>NA|TRBD1|14|TRBV7-9|TRBJ1-4
CASTSRGRSEKLFF
TGTGCCAGCACCTCCAGGGGGCGAAGTGAAAAACTGTTTTTT
>NA|TRBD2|16|TRBV5-1|TRBJ2-7
CASSLGSAGGPYEQYF
TGCGCCAGCAGCTTGGGCTCCGCGGGAGGGCCATACGAGCAGTACTTC
>NA|NA|13|TRBV20-1|TRBJ2-1
CSAIEGWRNEQFF
TGCAGTGCTATTGAGGGTTGGAGGAATGAGCAGTTCTTC
>few|NA|17|TRBV27|TRBJ1-5
CASSPIHRVEGNQPQHF
TGTGCCAGCAGTCCAATCCACAGGGTAGAGGGCAATCAGCCCCAGCATTTT
>NA|TRBD1|15|TRBV11-2|TRBJ1-2
CASSPDRDSSYGYTF
TGTGCCAGCAGCCCAGACAGGGACTCGAGTTATGGCTACACCTTC
>NA|NA|15|TRBV2|TRBJ2-1
CASSEGRGDLNEQFF
TGTGCCAGCAGTGAAGGCAGGGGGGACCTCAATGAGCAGTTCTTC
>NA|NA|14|TRBV28|TRBJ1-3
CASSFGGLGNTIYF
TGTGCCAGCAGTTTCGGCGGTCTTGGAAACACCATATATTTT
>NA|NA|14|TRBV4-1|TRBJ2-3
CASKPGAGVDTQYF
TGCGCCAGCAAACCGGGGGCGGGAGTGGATACGCAGTATTTT
>NA|NA|13|TRBV12-5|TRBJ2-1
CASGGRNYNEQFF
TGTGCTAGTGGTGGCAGAAACTACAATGAGCAGTTCTTC
>NA|NA|14|TRBV3-1/TRBV3-2|TRBJ1-3
CASSPQGSGNTIYF
TGTGCCAGCAGCCCACAGGGTTCTGGAAACACCATATATTTT
>once|TRBD1|12|TRBV10-3|TRBJ1-2
CAVGQGAVGYTF
TGTGCCGTGGGACAGGGGGCCGTTGGCTACACCTTC
>NA|NA|16|TRBV4-1|TRBJ2-4
CASSYNPLVAKNIQYF
TGCGCCAGCAGCTACAACCCCCTCGTAGCCAAAAACATTCAGTACTTC
>NA|TRBD1|15|TRBV7-2|TRBJ1-6
CASSLGQGINSPLHF
TGTGCCAGCAGCTTAGGACAGGGGATTAATTCACCCCTCCACTTT
>NA|NA|11|TRBV4-1|TRBJ2-7
CASRSNYEQYF
TGCGCCAGCCGAAGCAACTACGAGCAGTACTTC
>NA|TRBD1|11|TRBV20-1|TRBJ2-3
CSATTGVTQYF
TGCAGTGCTACCACAGGGGTTACGCAGTATTTT
>NA|NA|16|TRBV28|TRBJ1-4
CASSIPAGATNEKLFF
TGTGCCAGCAGTATACCCGCGGGGGCAACTAATGAAAAACTGTTTTTT
>NA|TRBD1|15|TRBV5-1|TRBJ2-7
CASSLGQGANYEQYF
TGCGCCAGCAGCTTGGGACAGGGGGCGAACTACGAGCAGTACTTC
>NA|TRBD2|16|TRBV9|TRBJ2-5
CASSVVASGTGETQYF
TGTGCCAGCAGCGTAGTAGCTAGCGGGACCGGGGAGACCCAGTACTTC
>NA|TRBD2|15|TRBV9|TRBJ2-7
CASSVTSGKGVKQYF
TGTGCCAGCAGCGTTACTAGCGGGAAGGGGGTTAAGCAGTACTTC
>NA|NA|12|TRBV27|TRBJ2-7
CASSPQGYEQYF
TGTGCCAGCAGCCCACAGGGTTACGAGCAGTACTTC
>NA|TRBD1|14|TRBV7-2|TRBJ1-2
CASSLDRNNYGYTF
TGTGCCAGCAGCTTGGACAGGAATAACTATGGCTACACCTTC
>NA|NA|14|TRBV5-6|TRBJ1-3
CASSLRGSGNTIYF
TGTGCCAGCAGCTTGAGGGGGTCTGGAAACACCATATATTTT
>NA|TRBD1|16|TRBV19|TRBJ1-1
CASSIRTGARNTEAFF
TGTGCCAGTAGTATTCGGACAGGGGCGAGGAACACTGAAGCTTTCTTT
>NA|NA|14|TRBV5-1|TRBJ1-1
CASSLETGNTEAFF
TGCGCCAGCAGCTTGGAAACAGGGAACACTGAAGCTTTCTTT